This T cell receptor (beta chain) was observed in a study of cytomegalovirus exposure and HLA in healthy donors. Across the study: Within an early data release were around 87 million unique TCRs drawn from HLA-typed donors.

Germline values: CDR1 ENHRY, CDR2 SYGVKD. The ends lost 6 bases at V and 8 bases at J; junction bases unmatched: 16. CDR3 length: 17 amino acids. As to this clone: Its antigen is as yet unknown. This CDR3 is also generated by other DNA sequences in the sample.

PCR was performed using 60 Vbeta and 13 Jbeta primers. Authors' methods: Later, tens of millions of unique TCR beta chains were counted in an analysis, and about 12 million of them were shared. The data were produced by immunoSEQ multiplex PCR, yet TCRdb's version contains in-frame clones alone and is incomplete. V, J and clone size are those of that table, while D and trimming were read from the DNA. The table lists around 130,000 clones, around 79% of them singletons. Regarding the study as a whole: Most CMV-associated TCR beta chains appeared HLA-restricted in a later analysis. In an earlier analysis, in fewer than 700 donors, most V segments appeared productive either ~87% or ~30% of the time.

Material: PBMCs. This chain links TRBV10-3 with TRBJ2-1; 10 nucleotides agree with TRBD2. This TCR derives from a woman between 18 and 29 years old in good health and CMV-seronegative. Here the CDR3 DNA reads TGTGCCATCAGAAAGGAGGGGAGGAGCGGGAGGGTCCATGAGCAGTTCTTC. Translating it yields CAIRKEGRSGRVHEQFF.